This TCR beta chain was captured by sequencing in a study of blood T cell repertoires in COVID-19. Original processing notes: Estimated nucleated cell counts came from reference gene primer amplification. TCRdb's copy holds only in-frame clones and misses some; the assay was immunoSEQ multiplex PCR. V, J and clone size were drawn from that table, and D and trimming were deduced from the DNA. The profile shows some 60,000 clones, over 85% of them singletons. Trimming removed 2 bases from V and 6 bases from J; junction bases left unmatched: 1. CDR1 and CDR2 from the germline V gene are SGHRS and YFSETQ. The CDR3 loop spans 14 amino acids.

Material: peripheral blood. The chain is built from TRBV5-1 and TRBJ2-1; 11 bases are shared with TRBD1. This sequence originates from a man between 60 and 70 years old with acute or convalescent COVID-19. CDR3 region: CASSFGTGGNEQFF. In DNA form, the CDR3 reads TGCGCCAGCAGCTTCGGGACAGGGGGCAATGAGCAGTTCTTC.